The source of this T cell receptor (beta chain) is a study of human T cells and chemical hapten exposure. This clonotype showed up just a few times. Sample time point: patch test 1, 2 weeks after DPC sensitization. Treatment specified: therapeutic diphenylcyclopropenone sensitization with weekly scalp DPC. Each CDR3 protein gets one entry after TCRdb re-called the RACE reads with MiXCR. The sample includes about 120,000 distinct CDR3 sequences, approximately 15% of them seen just once. This sequence was found in a man between 18 and 35 years old with alopecia areata. Some clones in this sample may be carry-over from other donors' samples. This specimen was whole blood, taken in connection with sensitization to the hapten diphenylcyclopropenone (DPC).

The CDR3 region is CASSPYPRAGTGELFF. DNA of the CDR3: TGTGCCAGCAGTCCTTACCCCCGGGCCGGCACCGGGGAGCTGTTTTTT. The V call is TRBV27, the J call TRBJ2-2; no firm D call. The CDR3 has 16 amino acids. Germline CDR1 MNHEY, CDR2 SMNVEV (reference sequence). V was clipped by 5 bases and J by 4 bases, with 17 bases between them.